Below are 13 T cell receptor beta chains sequenced from a single sample in a study of control samples from healthy donors and cancer patients. Libraries were prepared by immunoSEQ multiplex PCR; TCRdb keeps only in-frame clonotypes and omits some of them. The table includes about 58,000 clones, approximately 87% detected once. Sequenced input: PBMCs. The source of these receptors is a woman aged 55-69 years with lung cancer.

CDR3 in amino acids: CASSPGGHYRGDNQPQHF. CDR3 DNA: TGTGCCAGCAGCCCGGGGGGACACTACAGGGGTGACAATCAGCCCCAGCATTTT. The chain links TRBV5-8 to TRBJ1-5; 7 bases fit TRBD1. Germline values: CDR1 SGHTS, CDR2 YDEGEE. Trimming at V came to 4 bases and at J to 3 bases, leaving 16 bases not matched to a gene. The CDR3 is 18 residues long.

The CDR3 DNA is TGTGCCAGCAGTTTATGGGGACAGGGTAGGACTGAAGCTTTCTTT. This codes for CASSLWGQGRTEAFF. This rearrangement joins TRBV28 to TRBJ1-1; 9 nucleotides line up with TRBD1. The V gene end was trimmed by 0 bases and the J gene end by 5 bases; junction bases not matched to a gene: 4. CDR1 MDHEN and CDR2 SYDVKM come from the germline V gene. The length of the CDR3 is 15 residues.

The rearrangement joins TRBV4-1 to TRBJ2-7; 7 nucleotides match TRBD1. This CDR3 spans 14 amino acids. After removal of 2 bases from V and 7 bases from J, the junction contained 8 bases not matched to a gene. CDR1 and CDR2 (germline): MGHRA, YSYEKL. CDR3 region: CASSQTQGVWEQYF. In nucleotides, the CDR3 is TGCGCCAGCAGCCAAACTCAGGGGGTTTGGGAGCAGTACTTC.

J is TRBJ2-5 and V is TRBV11-1; D is unresolved. The CDR3 has 14 residues. Germline assignment: CDR1 SGHAT and CDR2 FQDESV (reference sequence). Trimming took off 2 bases at V and 5 bases at J, with 12 bases between the two ends. CDR3 in amino acids: CASSLLGSGETQYF. In nucleotides, the CDR3 is TGTGCCAGCAGCTTACTAGGGTCGGGCGAGACCCAGTACTTC.

The rearrangement links TRBV5-5 to TRBJ2-7; the D is unclear. This CDR3 comprises 13 residues. The germline gives CDR1 SGHKS, CDR2 YYEKEE (reference sequence). The V end was cut by 2 bases, the J end by 7 bases, with 13 bases between. CDR3 amino acids: CASSLIRVGEQYF. DNA of the CDR3: TGTGCCAGCAGCTTAATAAGGGTAGGAGAGCAGTACTTC.

The chain uses TRBV12-3 or TRBV12-4 and TRBJ1-2; perhaps TRBD1 as D (6 bases). The V and J ends lost 4 bases and 4 bases respectively, with 10 bases between them. The CDR3 spans 13 residues. CDR3 DNA sequence: TGTGCCAGCAGTTCGGGGGGGCCCTATGGCTACACCTTC. Amino acid sequence: CASSSGGPYGYTF.

Note on this clone: The same CDR3 is also encoded by other DNA sequences in this sample. V usage is TRBV12-3 or TRBV12-4 and J usage is TRBJ2-5; possibly TRBD2 for D (5 bases). This CDR3 spans 12 amino acids. V was trimmed by 3 bases and J by 5 bases, leaving 7 bases between them. The CDR3 loop is CASSFTGETQYF. The CDR3 bases are TGTGCCAGCAGTTTTACGGGGGAGACCCAGTACTTC.

This chain connects TRBV4-1 to TRBJ1-1; TRBD1 is a possible D gene (5 bases). V was trimmed by 3 bases and J by 6 bases, leaving 23 bases between them. Germline values: CDR1 MGHRA, CDR2 YSYEKL. The CDR3 consists of 17 residues. CDR3 nucleotide sequence: TGCGCCAGCAGCCACCCAAGGGACGGTTCTAAACCCCCTGAAGCTTTCTTT. Amino acid sequence: CASSHPRDGSKPPEAFF.

V and J are TRBV5-1 and TRBJ2-5; TRBD1 might be the D (6 bases). Germline CDR1 reads SGHRS; CDR2 reads YFSETQ. V lost 1 base and J lost 1, with 8 bases in between. The CDR3 loop spans 14 amino acids. The CDR3: CASSLWGRQETQYF. For the CDR3, the DNA is TGCGCCAGCAGCTTGTGGGGGCGCCAAGAGACCCAGTACTTC.

This clone was seen a single time. The gene calls are TRBV23-1 and TRBJ1-1, with TRBD1 matching over 11 bases. TRBV23-1 is designated an ORF whose function remains uncertain. Losses at the gene ends were 2 bases for V and 5 bases for J; bases not matched to a gene: 4. The CDR3 has 15 residues. The CDR3 here is CASSQEGQGVTEAFF. The CDR3 DNA reads as TGCGCCAGCAGTCAAGAGGGACAGGGGGTAACTGAAGCTTTCTTT.

The gene calls are TRBV18 and TRBJ1-2; D unresolved. The CDR3 length is 16 residues. Looked up from germline, CDR1 is KGHSH and CDR2 is LQKENI. The V gene lost 3 bases and the J gene lost 2 bases, with 16 bases spanning the gap. The CDR3 nucleotides read TGTGCCAGCTCACCCGCTGGGTCGCTGAGGAACTATGGCTACACCTTC. Encoded protein: CASSPAGSLRNYGYTF.

This chain links TRBV3-1 (or the pseudogene TRBV3-2) with TRBJ1-2; D is perhaps TRBD1 (6 bases). Trimming removed 1 base from V and 4 bases from J, with 10 bases in between. The germline gives CDR1 LGHDT, CDR2 YNNKEL (reference sequence). The CDR3 covers 14 residues. The CDR3 here is CASSQGTGAYGYTF. CDR3 coding DNA: TGTGCCAGCAGCCAAGGGACGGGGGCCTATGGCTACACCTTC.

The chain recombines TRBV24-1 with TRBJ1-5, with a tentative D call TRBD1 (6 bases). With 4 bases removed from V and 8 bases from J, the gap between germline ends came to 14 bases. CDR1 is KGHDR and CDR2 is SFDVKD in the germline V gene. The CDR3 has 14 residues. This CDR3 is CATSDGREGEPQHF. CDR3 in DNA: TGTGCCACCAGTGACGGGAGGGAGGGGGAGCCCCAGCATTTT.